Here is one T cell receptor beta chain with its context. The data stem from a study of OX40 agonist ivuxolimab in advanced cancers. About the research overall: Enrolled patients in dose escalation had cancers that were hepatocellular carcinoma, melanoma, renal cell or head and neck cancer. The dose-escalation cohort was about 80% male, with a mean age of around 54 years, ranging roughly 20 to 80.

V shed 5 bases and J 6 bases; nucleotides not matched to a gene: 12. The CDR3 loop spans 16 amino acids. The germline CDR1 and CDR2 sequences are SEHNR and FQNEAQ (reference sequence). Sampled blood was obtained at baseline, cycle 4 day 1, and cycle 7 day 1. Clones were sequenced by immunoSEQ multiplex PCR, and TCRdb holds only the in-frame ones, with some missing. The sample lists around 30,000 clones; 90% were seen once. The sequencing used CD4+ or CD8+ T cells sorted from blood, collected in a trial of the OX40 agonist ivuxolimab. This TCR was recovered from an adult with an advanced solid tumor such as melanoma, head and neck, liver or kidney cancer. The rearrangement joins TRBV7-9 to TRBJ2-2, with 7 bases matching TRBD2. In nucleotides, the CDR3 is TGTGCCAGCAGCCCGAGGGGCGGGAGAGGTCCCGGGGAGCTGTTTTTT. Its translation: CASSPRGGRGPGELFF.